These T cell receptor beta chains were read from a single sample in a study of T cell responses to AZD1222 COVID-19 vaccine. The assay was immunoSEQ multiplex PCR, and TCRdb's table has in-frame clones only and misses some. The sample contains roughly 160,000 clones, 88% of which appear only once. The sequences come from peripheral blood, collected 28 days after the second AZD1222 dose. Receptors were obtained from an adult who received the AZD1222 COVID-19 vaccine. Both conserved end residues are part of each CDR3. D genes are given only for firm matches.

CASSLARGDTGELFF TRBV7-9 NA TRBJ2-2
CASSQDPVPGRGRNQPQHF TRBV3-1/TRBV3-2 NA TRBJ1-5
CASRILGDREAFHTF TRBV28 TRBD1 TRBJ1-2
CASSLGRGGKETQYF TRBV11-2 NA TRBJ2-5
CASSLQQGSNEQFF TRBV7-9 NA TRBJ2-1
CASNIGTHSSGELFF TRBV7-2 NA TRBJ2-2
CASSGRTGGAWSQHF TRBV6-2/TRBV6-3 TRBD1 TRBJ1-5
CASSGIGQGYGYTF TRBV6-4 NA TRBJ1-2
CASSTGQVMNTEAFF TRBV27 TRBD1 TRBJ1-1
CASSVEGSSVTGELFF TRBV9 NA TRBJ2-2
CASSRDNSNQPQHF TRBV7-8 NA TRBJ1-5
CASSEFRGEGSPLHF TRBV2 NA TRBJ1-6
CASKLAGGNEQFF TRBV5-4 TRBD2 TRBJ2-1
CASSLPWQGASNTEAFF TRBV5-4 NA TRBJ1-1
CASSTDRGGYDYTF TRBV19 TRBD1 TRBJ1-2
CASSAGMATNEKLFF TRBV19 NA TRBJ1-4
CASSAMNTEAFF TRBV12-3/TRBV12-4 NA TRBJ1-1
CASSVDGSYEQYF TRBV2 NA TRBJ2-7
CASSLVLGQGTHNEQFF TRBV5-4 TRBD1 TRBJ2-1
CASQQGVSSYEQYF TRBV6-5 TRBD1 TRBJ2-7
CASSPPGERGYGYTF TRBV18 NA TRBJ1-2
CASSLGQPYEQYF TRBV11-2 NA TRBJ2-7
CASSFHDRVDGYTF TRBV6-2/TRBV6-3 TRBD1 TRBJ1-2
CSASPPREGETQYF TRBV20-1 TRBD2 TRBJ2-5
CASNGLRSTEAFF TRBV6-5 NA TRBJ1-1
CASSRDTSNQPQHF TRBV2 NA TRBJ1-5
CASSYNRDGEQYF TRBV6-5 NA TRBJ2-7
CSVEIGAGGPLHF TRBV29-1 NA TRBJ1-6
CASSRATGRLEQYF TRBV13 TRBD1 TRBJ2-7